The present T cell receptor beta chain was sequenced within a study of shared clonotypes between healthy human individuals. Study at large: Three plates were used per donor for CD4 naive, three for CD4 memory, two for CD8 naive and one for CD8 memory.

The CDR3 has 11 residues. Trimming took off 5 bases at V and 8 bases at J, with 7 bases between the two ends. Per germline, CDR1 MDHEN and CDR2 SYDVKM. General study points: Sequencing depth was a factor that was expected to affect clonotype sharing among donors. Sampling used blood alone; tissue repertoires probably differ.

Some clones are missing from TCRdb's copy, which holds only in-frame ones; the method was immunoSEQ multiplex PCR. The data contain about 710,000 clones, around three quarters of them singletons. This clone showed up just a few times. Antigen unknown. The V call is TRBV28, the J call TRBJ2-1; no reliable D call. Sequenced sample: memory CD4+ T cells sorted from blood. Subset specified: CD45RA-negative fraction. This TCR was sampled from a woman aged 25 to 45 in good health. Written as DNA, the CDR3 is TGTGCCAGCAGTACGAGGTATGAGCAGTTCTTC. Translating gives CASSTRYEQFF.